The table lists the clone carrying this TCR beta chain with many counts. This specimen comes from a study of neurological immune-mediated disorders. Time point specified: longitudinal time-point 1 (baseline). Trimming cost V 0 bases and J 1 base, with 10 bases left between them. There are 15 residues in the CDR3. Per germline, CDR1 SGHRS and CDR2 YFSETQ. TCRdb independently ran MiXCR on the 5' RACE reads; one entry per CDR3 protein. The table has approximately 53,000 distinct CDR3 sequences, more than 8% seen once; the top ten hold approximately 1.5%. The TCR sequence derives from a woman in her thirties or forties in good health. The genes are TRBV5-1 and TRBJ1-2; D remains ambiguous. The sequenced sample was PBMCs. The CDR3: CASSLGSTVNYGYTF. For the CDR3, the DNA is TGCGCCAGCAGCTTGGGGAGTACAGTTAACTATGGCTACACCTTC. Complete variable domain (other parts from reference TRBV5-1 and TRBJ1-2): KAGVTQTPRYLIKTRGQQVTLSCSPISGHRSVSWYQQTPGQGLQFLFEYFSETQRNKGNFPGRFSGRQFSNSRSEMNVSTLELGDSALYLCASSLGSTVNYGYTFGSGTRLTVV.